Listed below are T cell receptor beta chains from one sample, sequenced in a study of molecular identifiers for immune sequencing clone quantification. From the PCR reads, TCRdb called clonotypes with MiXCR, one entry per CDR3 protein. The table lists 35,000 to 45,000 distinct CDR3 sequences, approximately 19% of them singletons. Sequencing was performed on naive CD8+ T cells from blood, with Jurkat cell RNA spiked in. The receptors were gathered from a human donor in good health. Some libraries in this study had Jurkat cell RNA spiked in. CDR3s leave out the opening cysteine and the closing phenylalanine or tryptophan.

V | CDR3
TRBV9 | ASSGGQGPYEQY
TRBV21-1 | ASSKAQGGISNQPQH
TRBV5-5 | ASSLVWGSYEQY
TRBV7-9 | ASSDSSTDTQY
TRBV19 | ANVVSGANVLT
TRBV9 | ASSDPGTDSLDTQY
TRBV27 | ASSGDSARDEQF
TRBV4-1 | ASSQVYAASYNEQF
TRBV23-1 | ASRTGTGVIVQY
TRBV4-1 | ASSQASRGYEQY
TRBV20-1 | SAVQADQETQY
TRBV29-1 | SVEEDKTSSYEQY
TRBV27 | ASSPPGTITDTQY
TRBV7-2 | ASSSLGTDLKSEAF
TRBV14 | ASSHRREGAYNEQF
TRBV21-1 | ASSQKMVYYEQY
TRBV12-3/TRBV12-4 | ASSATGFYGYT
TRBV7-2 | ASSLGLGEGALNEQF
TRBV7-2 | ASSLNEGGYTDTQY
TRBV28 | ASRKTPGLAGVGYEQY
TRBV24-1 | ATSDPGRVGTGELF
TRBV12-3/TRBV12-4 | ASSTDTVQETQY
TRBV4-1 | ASSSPADSTDTQY
TRBV27 | ASGILGQRQDSYGYT
TRBV7-2 | ASSLESGQTNSPLH
TRBV7-9 | ASSQPGQPNTGELF
TRBV12-3/TRBV12-4 | ASSSPPAGGKTDTQY
TRBV5-1 | ASSLAPRGADYGYT
TRBV27 | ASSLADTGELF
TRBV7-9 | ASSLEVMNTGELF
TRBV6-6 | ASSDDSYEQY
TRBV4-1 | ASSQVGVTGGYEQY
TRBV7-9 | ASSLVLHDTQY
TRBV5-1 | ASSLSQGGTEAF
TRBV5-1 | ASSFGLAGANDEQF
TRBV6-2/TRBV6-3 | ASSYSWDTGELF
TRBV5-6 | ASSLDATPSYEQY
TRBV11-2 | ASSPGQGREKLF
TRBV6-5 | ASREWTSTDTQY
TRBV19 | ASSIAGVLGGELF
TRBV13 | ASSPAWGQDISYGYT
TRBV4-3 | ASSQDRGSLTDTQY
TRBV13 | ASSLEGTANTGELF
TRBV20-1 | SARAGPPHSYNEQF
TRBV11-2 | ASGRGSADTQY
TRBV24-1 | ATSDPLGQNSYEQY